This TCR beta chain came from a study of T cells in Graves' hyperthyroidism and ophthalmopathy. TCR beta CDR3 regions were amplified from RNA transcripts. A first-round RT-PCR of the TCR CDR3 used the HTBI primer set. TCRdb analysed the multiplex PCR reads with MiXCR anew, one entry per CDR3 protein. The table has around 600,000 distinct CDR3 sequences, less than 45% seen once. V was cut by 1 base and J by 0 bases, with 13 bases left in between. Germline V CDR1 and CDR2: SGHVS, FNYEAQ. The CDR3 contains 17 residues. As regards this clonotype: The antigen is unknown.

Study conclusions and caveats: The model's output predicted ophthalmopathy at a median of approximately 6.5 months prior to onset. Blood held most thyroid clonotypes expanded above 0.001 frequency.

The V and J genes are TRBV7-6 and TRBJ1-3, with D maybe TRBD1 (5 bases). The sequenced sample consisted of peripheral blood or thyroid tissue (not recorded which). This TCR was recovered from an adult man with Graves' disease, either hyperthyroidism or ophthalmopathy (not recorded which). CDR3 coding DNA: TGTGCCAGCAGCTTAGTAACAGGCCCTTTCTCTGGAAACACCATATATTTT. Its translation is CASSLVTGPFSGNTIYF.